These 13 T cell receptor beta chains originate from one sample sequenced in a study of post-analysis software for immune sequencing data. Libraries were made from TCR beta cDNA, and they carried unique molecular identifiers. Each CDR3 protein gets one entry after TCRdb re-called the PCR reads with MiXCR. The sample has about 540,000 distinct CDR3 sequences; 34% are singletons. These receptors are not linked to any known antigen. Whole-study findings and limits: In patients, about 5 TRBV segments were more frequent than in controls, with TRBV5-6, TRBV5-1 and TRBV20-1 among them.

Sequenced input: blood. The receptors come from a girl under 18 with multiple sclerosis.

The chain uses TRBV4-1 and TRBJ2-1; a possible D gene is TRBD1 (6 bases). Germline CDR1 reads MGHRA; CDR2 reads YSYEKL. The CDR3 covers 15 residues. Trimming cost V 1 base and J 4 bases, with 11 bases left between them. The CDR3 loop is CASSQAHTGYNEQFF. CDR3 nucleotides: TGCGCCAGCAGCCAAGCCCATACAGGGTACAATGAGCAGTTCTTC.

The V and J genes are TRBV7-9 and TRBJ2-5; 7 bases fit TRBD1. This CDR3 region has 19 residues. Losses at the gene ends were 5 bases for V and 4 bases for J; bases not matched to a gene: 22. Germline CDR1 reads SEHNR; CDR2 reads FQNEAQ (reference sequence). The CDR3 loop is CASSPQDRYQRFGLETQYF. CDR3 DNA: TGTGCCAGCAGCCCGCAGGACAGGTACCAAAGGTTCGGCTTAGAGACCCAGTACTTC.

The chain joins TRBV7-6 to TRBJ2-3; perhaps TRBD2 as D (5 bases). Germline lookup yields CDR1 SGHVS and CDR2 FNYEAQ. The CDR3 contains 15 residues. With 1 base removed from V and 7 bases from J, the gap between germline ends came to 15 bases. CDR3 in amino acids: CASSLGSEWRYTQYF. CDR3 DNA: TGTGCCAGCAGCTTAGGCAGTGAATGGAGGTATACGCAGTATTTT.

A few counts support this clonotype. The chain combines TRBV6-1 with TRBJ2-3; TRBD2 matches at 8 bases. Germline CDR1 and CDR2: MNHNS and SASEGT. This CDR3 has 15 amino acids. V dropped 5 bases and J dropped 2; count of bases not matched to a gene: 6. The CDR3 protein is CASSQRGGPTDTQYF. The CDR3 DNA follows: TGTGCCAGCAGTCAACGGGGGGGCCCCACAGATACGCAGTATTTT.

As regards this clonotype: A much larger clone differs by one base, so this may be a read error. This chain uses TRBV29-1 with TRBJ2-4; D perhaps matches TRBD2 (6 bases). Germline lookup yields CDR1 SQVTM and CDR2 ANQGSEA. The CDR3 loop spans 12 amino acids. V lost 7 bases to trimming and J lost 12 bases, with 19 bases between them. The CDR3 DNA reads TGCAGCGCCTTGGGGAGGTACGGCACTCAGTACTTC. Translation: CSALGRYGTQYF.

In its sample, this clonotype was seen many times. V and J are TRBV5-1 and TRBJ1-1; 7 bases are a match to TRBD1. The CDR3 runs to 16 residues. From germline, CDR1 is SGHRS and CDR2 YFSETQ. The V and J ends lost 4 bases and 4 bases, in that order; junction bases with no gene match: 13. CDR3 bases: TGCGCCAGCAGCCCGACTTCCGACAGGGATATCACTGAAGCTTTCTTT. Its protein product is CASSPTSDRDITEAFF.

The chain employs TRBV2 and TRBJ2-1; tentative D call: TRBD2 (5 bases). The V and J ends lost 7 bases and 5 bases respectively, with 21 bases between them. Germline CDR1 is SNHLY and CDR2 is FYNNEI. The CDR3 extends over 16 amino acids. CDR3 nucleotide sequence: TGTGCCAGCATCGGACGGCGCTCGAAAGCGGACAATGAGCAGTTCTTC. Protein product: CASIGRRSKADNEQFF.

The chain has TRBV20-1 and TRBJ1-5, with D unclear. CDR3 size: 14 residues. V lost 6 bases, J lost 1 base, and 13 bases lay in between. Germline V gene sequence: CDR1 DFQATT, CDR2 SNEGSKA (reference sequence). CDR3 sequence reads: CSAPTDGSNQPQHF. CDR3 nucleotides: TGCAGTGCCCCGACGGACGGAAGCAATCAGCCCCAGCATTTT.

V gene TRBV20-1 combines with J gene TRBJ2-3; D call uncertain. The CDR3 is 14 amino acids. Germline V lookup: CDR1 DFQATT, CDR2 SNEGSKA (reference sequence). V dropped 3 bases and J dropped 0 bases, with 10 bases sitting between them. Written as DNA, the CDR3 is TGCAGTGCTAGTTTTCTGACTAGCACAGATACGCAGTATTTT. Amino acids: CSASFLTSTDTQYF.

The genes are TRBV20-1 and TRBJ2-7, with 7 nucleotides matching TRBD1. Trimming cost V 5 bases and J 5 bases; bases outside gene matches: 9. The CDR3 sequence is 13 residues long. CDR1 is DFQATT and CDR2 is SNEGSKA in the germline V gene (reference sequence). This CDR3 is CSAPDREPNEQYF. CDR3 in DNA: TGCAGTGCTCCCGACAGGGAGCCGAACGAGCAGTACTTC.

This clonotype was counted between two and nine times. The chain links TRBV20-1 to TRBJ2-3; TRBD2 aligns across 9 bases. The V segment lost 2 bases and the J segment 4 bases; nucleotides outside the gene matches: 10. The CDR3 loop spans 16 amino acids. Germline-derived CDR1 and CDR2 are DFQATT and SNEGSKA (reference sequence). CDR3 coding DNA: TGCAGTGCTAGAAAATCTGCGCGGGGGGGCGCAGATACGCAGTATTTT. It translates to CSARKSARGGADTQYF.

This clonotype was detected only a few times. The rearrangement links TRBV6-6 to TRBJ2-1, with 8 bases matching TRBD2. CDR1 is MNHNY and CDR2 is SVGAGI in the germline V gene (reference sequence). CDR3 length equals 16 residues. Germline trimming cut 5 bases from V and 4 bases from J; bases unmatched to any gene: 10. The CDR3 nucleotides read TGTGCCAGCAGTGGCCGGGCGGGGGGTGAATACAATGAGCAGTTCTTC. Its translation is CASSGRAGGEYNEQFF.

The chain employs TRBV4-1 and TRBJ2-4, with D perhaps given as TRBD1 or TRBD2 (5 bases each). This CDR3 has 18 residues. V was clipped by 1 base and J by 0 bases, with 16 bases between them. Germline lookup yields CDR1 MGHRA and CDR2 YSYEKL. CDR3 bases: TGCGCCAGCAGCCAAGGATGGCAGGGCGGACTAGCCAAAAACATTCAGTACTTC. Translation: CASSQGWQGGLAKNIQYF.